This is a list of T cell receptor beta chains from one sample in a study of blood T cell repertoires in COVID-19. The data were produced by immunoSEQ multiplex PCR, yet TCRdb's version contains in-frame clones alone and is incomplete. The sample holds under 150,000 clones, 85% seen once. The source material was peripheral blood. These receptor sequences come from a woman in her fifties or sixties with COVID-19, enrolled during active disease. CDR3s include the opening cysteine and the closing phenylalanine or tryptophan. The D gene is left open where the match is weak. Rows give clone size only sometimes, using once, few, many, or a class for an expanded clone.

TRBJ2-5	-	TRBD1	TRBV10-3	CAISEGQGWRETQYF	TGTGCCATCAGTGAGGGACAGGGCTGGCGAGAGACCCAGTACTTC
TRBJ2-2	-	-	TRBV2	CASSFSANTGELFF	TGTGCCAGCAGTTTCTCGGCGAACACCGGGGAGCTGTTTTTT
TRBJ1-6	-	TRBD1	TRBV4-1	CASSQATGEISPLHF	TGCGCCAGCAGCCAAGCGACAGGGGAAATTAGTCCCCTCCACTTT
TRBJ2-7	few	TRBD2	TRBV9	CASDAPSTAGGRYEQYF	TGTGCCAGCGACGCGCCCTCGACGGCGGGGGGGCGGTACGAGCAGTACTTC
TRBJ2-7	-	TRBD1	TRBV14	CASSQEPRDRVGGSYEQYF	TGTGCCAGCAGCCAAGAACCCCGGGACAGGGTTGGTGGCTCCTACGAGCAGTACTTC
TRBJ2-3	-	-	TRBV6-5	CASSFDEGRGSF	TGTGCCAGCAGTTTCGATGAGGGTAGGGGGTCTTTT
TRBJ2-4	-	TRBD2	TRBV2	CASSEGVLWTSGGAGDIQYF	TGTGCCAGCAGTGAAGGGGTCCTGTGGACTAGCGGGGGGGCCGGGGACATTCAGTACTTC
TRBJ2-7	-	-	TRBV20-1	CSASGHDRSAYEQYF	TGCAGTGCTAGTGGGCACGACCGGAGTGCCTACGAGCAGTACTTC
TRBJ1-5	-	-	TRBV7-3	CASSLDIGQPQHF	TGTGCCAGCAGCTTAGATATCGGTCAGCCCCAGCATTTT
TRBJ2-5	-	-	TRBV6-1	CASSDGAGAYWETQYF	TGTGCCAGCAGTGATGGGGCGGGGGCGTACTGGGAGACCCAGTACTTC
TRBJ1-1	-	-	TRBV4-3	CASSQEPPGNTEAFF	TGCGCCAGCAGCCAAGAGCCCCCCGGGAACACTGAAGCTTTCTTT
TRBJ1-1	-	-	TRBV5-6	CASSSRARTNTEAFF	TGTGCCAGCAGCTCCAGGGCCCGGACGAACACTGAAGCTTTCTTT
TRBJ1-5	-	-	TRBV18	CASSPNSRDFQPQHF	TGTGCCAGCTCACCGAATAGCAGGGATTTTCAGCCCCAGCATTTT
TRBJ1-2	-	-	TRBV27	CASSLYGTAGYGYTF	TGTGCCAGCAGTTTATACGGAACAGCGGGGTATGGCTACACCTTC
TRBJ1-2	once	-	TRBV19	CASSISQGYGYTF	TGTGCCAGTAGTATTAGTCAGGGGTATGGCTACACCTTC
TRBJ1-4	-	TRBD1	TRBV29-1	CSVARTGGNEKLFF	TGCAGCGTTGCGCGGACAGGGGGGAATGAAAAACTGTTTTTT